A selection of T cell receptor beta chains follows, all from one sample in a study of OX40 agonist ivuxolimab in advanced cancers. Clones were sequenced by immunoSEQ multiplex PCR, and TCRdb holds only the in-frame ones, with some missing. The sample has 33,000 or so clones; around 87% are singletons. Sequenced material: CD4+ or CD8+ T cells sorted from blood, taken in a trial of the OX40 agonist ivuxolimab. The receptors shown here come from an adult with an advanced solid tumor such as melanoma, head and neck, liver or kidney cancer. The CDR3 runs from the conserved cysteine through the conserved F or W. D genes are given only for firm matches. Clone size appears in some rows only: once, few, many, or a class for an expanded clone.

j_gene: TRBJ2-7
d_gene: NA
abundance: once
v_gene: TRBV18
CDR3aa: CASSLGGGSYEQYF
CDR3nt: TGTGCCAGCTCACTAGGGGGTGGCTCCTACGAGCAGTACTTC

j_gene: TRBJ2-1
d_gene: NA
abundance: NA
v_gene: TRBV16
CDR3aa: CASSHPSGDWNLDEQFF
CDR3nt: TGTGCCAGCAGCCATCCCTCCGGGGACTGGAACCTCGATGAGCAGTTCTTC

j_gene: TRBJ2-1
d_gene: NA
abundance: NA
v_gene: TRBV18
CDR3aa: CASSPDVDSYNEQFF
CDR3nt: TGTGCCAGCTCCCCCGATGTGGACTCATACAATGAGCAGTTCTTC

j_gene: TRBJ1-1
d_gene: NA
abundance: NA
v_gene: TRBV19
CDR3aa: CASSIAQNTEAFF
CDR3nt: TGTGCCAGTAGTATAGCTCAGAACACTGAAGCTTTCTTT

j_gene: TRBJ2-1
d_gene: NA
abundance: NA
v_gene: TRBV2
CDR3aa: CASSGKGGQSSYNEQFF
CDR3nt: TGTGCCAGCAGTGGGAAGGGCGGGCAGAGCTCCTACAATGAGCAGTTCTTC

j_gene: TRBJ1-5
d_gene: TRBD1
abundance: NA
v_gene: TRBV28
CDR3aa: CASSLGGTGIHQPQHF
CDR3nt: TGTGCCAGCAGTTTGGGGGGGACAGGAATTCATCAGCCCCAGCATTTT

j_gene: TRBJ1-2
d_gene: NA
abundance: NA
v_gene: TRBV6-1
CDR3aa: CASSVQGNYGYTF
CDR3nt: TGTGCCAGCAGTGTACAGGGTAACTATGGCTACACCTTC

j_gene: TRBJ1-1
d_gene: TRBD1
abundance: NA
v_gene: TRBV19
CDR3aa: CASSLRTGAVNTEAFF
CDR3nt: TGTGCCAGTAGTCTGAGGACAGGGGCGGTGAACACTGAAGCTTTCTTT

j_gene: TRBJ2-5
d_gene: TRBD2
abundance: NA
v_gene: TRBV28
CDR3aa: CASSKPSGRGETQYF
CDR3nt: TGTGCCAGCAGTAAACCTAGCGGGAGGGGGGAGACCCAGTACTTC

j_gene: TRBJ2-2
d_gene: NA
abundance: NA
v_gene: TRBV5-1
CDR3aa: CASSALGRSGELFF
CDR3nt: TGCGCCAGCAGCGCTCTAGGGAGGTCCGGGGAGCTGTTTTTT

j_gene: TRBJ2-5
d_gene: TRBD2
abundance: NA
v_gene: TRBV6-1
CDR3aa: CASSEASGRYAETQYF
CDR3nt: TGTGCCAGCAGTGAAGCGAGCGGGAGGTACGCGGAGACCCAGTACTTC

j_gene: TRBJ1-1
d_gene: TRBD1
abundance: NA
v_gene: TRBV5-6
CDR3aa: CASSPQGQGFNTEAFF
CDR3nt: TGTGCCAGCAGCCCGCAGGGACAGGGGTTCAACACTGAAGCTTTCTTT

j_gene: TRBJ2-2
d_gene: TRBD1
abundance: NA
v_gene: TRBV27
CDR3aa: CASSLRQGDAGELFF
CDR3nt: TGTGCCAGCAGTTTACGACAGGGGGACGCCGGGGAGCTGTTTTTT

j_gene: TRBJ2-1
d_gene: TRBD2
abundance: NA
v_gene: TRBV11-2
CDR3aa: CASSPTSASSYNEQFF
CDR3nt: TGTGCCAGCAGCCCGACTAGCGCGAGCTCCTACAATGAGCAGTTCTTC

j_gene: TRBJ2-3
d_gene: NA
abundance: NA
v_gene: TRBV6-6
CDR3aa: CASSSGQGLNTDTQYF
CDR3nt: TGTGCCAGCAGTTCGGGGCAGGGACTTAACACAGATACGCAGTATTTT

j_gene: TRBJ1-4
d_gene: TRBD1
abundance: NA
v_gene: TRBV15
CDR3aa: CATSGTGATNEKLFF
CDR3nt: TGTGCCACCAGCGGTACAGGGGCAACTAATGAAAAACTGTTTTTT

j_gene: TRBJ2-1
d_gene: NA
abundance: NA
v_gene: TRBV18
CDR3aa: CASSPRTGIGNEQFF
CDR3nt: TGTGCCAGCTCACCTCGAACAGGGATAGGCAATGAGCAGTTCTTC

j_gene: TRBJ1-1
d_gene: TRBD1
abundance: NA
v_gene: TRBV23-1
CDR3aa: CASSQAKDRGGMNTEAFF
CDR3nt: TGCGCCAGCAGTCAAGCGAAGGACAGGGGAGGGATGAACACTGAAGCTTTCTTT

j_gene: TRBJ2-7
d_gene: TRBD2
abundance: NA
v_gene: TRBV28
CDR3aa: CASSLVRLADRASYEQYF
CDR3nt: TGTGCCAGCAGTTTAGTACGACTAGCGGATAGAGCTTCCTACGAGCAGTACTTC

j_gene: TRBJ1-4
d_gene: NA
abundance: NA
v_gene: TRBV6-1
CDR3aa: CASSEGRAATNEKLFF
CDR3nt: TGTGCCAGCAGTGAGGGCAGGGCCGCAACTAATGAAAAACTGTTTTTT

j_gene: TRBJ2-7
d_gene: NA
abundance: NA
v_gene: TRBV7-2
CDR3aa: CASSEGGSFYEQYF
CDR3nt: TGTGCCAGCAGCGAAGGGGGTTCCTTCTACGAGCAGTACTTC

j_gene: TRBJ2-2
d_gene: TRBD2
abundance: NA
v_gene: TRBV9
CDR3aa: CASSVGPITSAVTGELFF
CDR3nt: TGTGCCAGCAGCGTAGGCCCTATTACTAGCGCGGTCACCGGGGAGCTGTTTTTT

j_gene: TRBJ2-5
d_gene: TRBD1
abundance: NA
v_gene: TRBV11-2
CDR3aa: CASSLFLTGRVRETQYF
CDR3nt: TGTGCCAGCAGCTTATTCCTGACAGGGAGAGTGAGAGAGACCCAGTACTTC

j_gene: TRBJ2-1
d_gene: NA
abundance: few
v_gene: TRBV5-6
CDR3aa: CASRGRMGNEQFF
CDR3nt: TGTGCCAGCAGGGGGCGCATGGGGAATGAGCAGTTCTTC

j_gene: TRBJ2-6
d_gene: NA
abundance: NA
v_gene: TRBV2
CDR3aa: CASSAKISGANVLTF
CDR3nt: TGTGCCAGCAGTGCGAAAATCTCTGGGGCCAACGTCCTGACTTTC

j_gene: TRBJ2-1
d_gene: TRBD2
abundance: NA
v_gene: TRBV13
CDR3aa: CASSLFGLAGVFYNEQFF
CDR3nt: TGTGCCAGCAGCTTGTTCGGACTAGCGGGAGTGTTCTACAATGAGCAGTTCTTC

j_gene: TRBJ2-3
d_gene: TRBD2
abundance: NA
v_gene: TRBV18
CDR3aa: CASSPGLASTDTQYF
CDR3nt: TGTGCCAGCTCCCCGGGACTAGCGAGCACAGATACGCAGTATTTT

j_gene: TRBJ2-5
d_gene: NA
abundance: NA
v_gene: TRBV28
CDR3aa: CASSFRNHETQYF
CDR3nt: TGTGCCAGCAGTTTCCGCAACCACGAGACCCAGTACTTC

j_gene: TRBJ2-2
d_gene: NA
abundance: NA
v_gene: TRBV29-1
CDR3aa: CSVAGVAGELFF
CDR3nt: TGCAGCGTTGCCGGGGTGGCCGGGGAGCTGTTTTTT

j_gene: TRBJ2-7
d_gene: TRBD2
abundance: NA
v_gene: TRBV19
CDR3aa: CASSLTAGAVSYEQYF
CDR3nt: TGTGCCAGTAGTCTAACAGCGGGAGCGGTTTCTTACGAGCAGTACTTC

j_gene: TRBJ2-7
d_gene: NA
abundance: few
v_gene: TRBV25-1
CDR3aa: CASSAQGHIYEQYF
CDR3nt: TGTGCCAGCAGTGCCCAAGGACACATCTACGAGCAGTACTTC

j_gene: TRBJ1-5
d_gene: NA
abundance: NA
v_gene: TRBV27
CDR3aa: CASSLGSGASNQPQHF
CDR3nt: TGTGCCAGCAGTTTAGGCTCAGGGGCGAGCAATCAGCCCCAGCATTTT

j_gene: TRBJ2-3
d_gene: NA
abundance: NA
v_gene: TRBV7-9
CDR3aa: CASSQDGTSTDTQYF
CDR3nt: TGTGCCAGCAGCCAAGACGGGACGTCCACAGATACGCAGTATTTT

j_gene: TRBJ2-7
d_gene: NA
abundance: NA
v_gene: TRBV27
CDR3aa: CASSSNLGRGRVWEQYF
CDR3nt: TGTGCCAGCAGTTCCAATCTTGGGAGAGGTCGGGTTTGGGAGCAGTACTTC

j_gene: TRBJ1-2
d_gene: NA
abundance: NA
v_gene: TRBV28
CDR3aa: CASSSLRPPRGYTF
CDR3nt: TGTGCCAGCAGTTCGCTTAGACCCCCACGAGGCTACACCTTC

j_gene: TRBJ1-6
d_gene: NA
abundance: once
v_gene: TRBV5-1
CDR3aa: CASSLAEGSPLHF
CDR3nt: TGCGCCAGCAGCTTGGCCGAGGGTTCACCCCTCCACTTT

j_gene: TRBJ1-1
d_gene: NA
abundance: NA
v_gene: TRBV5-6
CDR3aa: CASSFRGPVNTEAFF
CDR3nt: TGTGCCAGCAGCTTCAGGGGTCCTGTGAACACTGAAGCTTTCTTT

j_gene: TRBJ1-1
d_gene: NA
abundance: NA
v_gene: TRBV10-3
CDR3aa: CAIRADTHTEAFF
CDR3nt: TGTGCCATCAGGGCCGACACTCACACTGAAGCTTTCTTT

j_gene: TRBJ2-7
d_gene: NA
abundance: few
v_gene: TRBV7-9
CDR3aa: CASSSYYEQYF
CDR3nt: TGTGCCAGCAGCTCTTACTACGAGCAGTACTTC

j_gene: TRBJ1-1
d_gene: TRBD1
abundance: NA
v_gene: TRBV28
CDR3aa: CASSLGTGGTEAFF
CDR3nt: TGTGCCAGCAGTTTAGGGACAGGAGGTACTGAAGCTTTCTTT

j_gene: TRBJ2-7
d_gene: TRBD1
abundance: NA
v_gene: TRBV5-1
CDR3aa: CASSYRDRTYEQYF
CDR3nt: TGCGCCAGCAGCTACCGGGACAGAACCTACGAGCAGTACTTC

j_gene: TRBJ2-2
d_gene: NA
abundance: NA
v_gene: TRBV5-1
CDR3aa: CASSVGGPTGELFF
CDR3nt: TGCGCCAGCAGCGTTGGGGGTCCCACCGGGGAGCTGTTTTTT

j_gene: TRBJ2-1
d_gene: TRBD1
abundance: NA
v_gene: TRBV7-9
CDR3aa: CASSHRDSENEQFF
CDR3nt: TGTGCCAGCAGCCACCGGGACAGCGAGAATGAGCAGTTCTTC

j_gene: TRBJ2-5
d_gene: NA
abundance: NA
v_gene: TRBV5-1
CDR3aa: CASSLGQDQETQYF
CDR3nt: TGCGCCAGCAGCTTGGGACAGGACCAAGAGACCCAGTACTTC

j_gene: TRBJ1-2
d_gene: TRBD1
abundance: NA
v_gene: TRBV7-9
CDR3aa: CASSLGRQGPYGYTF
CDR3nt: TGTGCCAGCAGCTTAGGGCGACAGGGACCTTATGGCTACACCTTT

j_gene: TRBJ2-1
d_gene: TRBD2
abundance: NA
v_gene: TRBV2
CDR3aa: CASSEGRERSNEQFF
CDR3nt: TGTGCCAGCAGTGAGGGGCGGGAGAGGTCCAATGAGCAGTTCTTC

j_gene: TRBJ1-5
d_gene: NA
abundance: NA
v_gene: TRBV11-2
CDR3aa: CASSLNSGEPNQPQHF
CDR3nt: TGTGCCAGCAGCTTAAATTCGGGAGAACCAAATCAGCCCCAGCATTTT

j_gene: TRBJ1-5
d_gene: TRBD1
abundance: NA
v_gene: TRBV7-2
CDR3aa: CASSRDRGSNQPQHF
CDR3nt: TGTGCCAGCAGCCGGGACAGGGGAAGCAATCAGCCCCAGCATTTT

j_gene: TRBJ1-2
d_gene: NA
abundance: once
v_gene: TRBV7-9
CDR3aa: CASSFGRNYGYTF
CDR3nt: TGTGCCAGCAGCTTTGGCAGAAACTATGGCTACACCTTC

j_gene: TRBJ1-1
d_gene: TRBD1
abundance: NA
v_gene: TRBV5-6
CDR3aa: CASSLGQGFRNTEAFF
CDR3nt: TGTGCCAGCAGCCTGGGACAGGGTTTTCGTAACACTGAAGCTTTCTTT